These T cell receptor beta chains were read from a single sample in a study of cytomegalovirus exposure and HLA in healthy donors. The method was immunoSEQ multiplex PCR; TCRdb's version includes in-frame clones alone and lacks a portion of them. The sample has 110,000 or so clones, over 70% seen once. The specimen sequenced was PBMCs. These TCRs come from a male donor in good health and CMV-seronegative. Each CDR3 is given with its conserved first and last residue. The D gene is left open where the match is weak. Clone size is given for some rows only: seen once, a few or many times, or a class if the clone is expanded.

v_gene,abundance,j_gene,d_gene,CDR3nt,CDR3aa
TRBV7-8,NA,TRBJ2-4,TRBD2,TGTGCCAGCAGCTTATCGGGGGTTGGGGGGGTTCAGTACTTC,CASSLSGVGGVQYF
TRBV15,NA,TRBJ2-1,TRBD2,TGTGCCACCAGCCGGACTAGGACCTCCTACAATGAGCAGTTCTTC,CATSRTRTSYNEQFF
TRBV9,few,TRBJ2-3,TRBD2,TGTGCCAGCAGCGTCGGGACTAGCGGGAGCAGTGATACGCAGTATTTT,CASSVGTSGSSDTQYF
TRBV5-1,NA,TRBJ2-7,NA,TGCGCCAGCAGCCTCGAACCTACAGGGCTCGAGCAGTACTTC,CASSLEPTGLEQYF
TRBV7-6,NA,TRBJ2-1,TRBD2,TGTGCCAGCAGCTTACCGACTAGCGGGCAACTCTACAATGAGCAGTTCTTC,CASSLPTSGQLYNEQFF
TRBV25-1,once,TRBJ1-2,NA,TGTGCCAGCAGTGAACTGGACAGATATGGCTACACCTTC,CASSELDRYGYTF
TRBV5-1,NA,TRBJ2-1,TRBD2,TGCGCCAGCAGCTTGGGCGTCCTAGGGGCTGGGACTAGGAGTGAGCAGTTCTTC,CASSLGVLGAGTRSEQFF
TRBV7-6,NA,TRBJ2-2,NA,TGTGCCAGCAGCTTACAAGCGACGAACACCGGGGAGCTGTTTTTT,CASSLQATNTGELFF
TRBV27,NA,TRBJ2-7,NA,TGTGCCAGCAGTTTCAGGGGTCCAAGCTACGAGCAGTACTTC,CASSFRGPSYEQYF
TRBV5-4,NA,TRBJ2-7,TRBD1,TGTGCCAGCAACCTCGACAGGGGAACCTACGAGCAGTACTTC,CASNLDRGTYEQYF
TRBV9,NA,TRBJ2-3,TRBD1,TGTGCCAGCAGCGTAGGTCTCGGGCAGGGGGACAGCACAGATACGCAGTATTTT,CASSVGLGQGDSTDTQYF
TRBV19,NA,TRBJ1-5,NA,TGTGCCAGTAGTATTATAGGGGATGGGAGCAATCAGCCCCAGCATTTT,CASSIIGDGSNQPQHF
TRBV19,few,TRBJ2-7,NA,TGTGCCAGGAGACAGATACAATACTACGAGCAGTACTTC,CARRQIQYYEQYF
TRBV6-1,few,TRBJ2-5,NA,TGTGCCAGCGGGCGGGAAATTGTGGAGACCCAGTACTTC,CASGREIVETQYF
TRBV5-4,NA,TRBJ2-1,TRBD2,TGTGCCAGCAGTAATGGCGGGAGGGGGGATGAGCAGTTCTTC,CASSNGGRGDEQFF
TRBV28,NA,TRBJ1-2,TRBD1,TGTGCCATCCAGCTTAGGGGGCTTAACTATGGCTACACCTTC,CAIQLRGLNYGYTF
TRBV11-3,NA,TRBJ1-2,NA,TGTGCCAGCAGCTTAGCCGGGAGCGAGTATGGCTACACCTTC,CASSLAGSEYGYTF
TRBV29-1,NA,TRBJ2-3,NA,TGCAGCGTTTGGGGTAGGGGCCCGGCAGATACGCAGTATTTT,CSVWGRGPADTQYF
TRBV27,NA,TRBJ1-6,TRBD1,TGTGCCAGCAGTAACAGGGGCTCACCCCTCCACTTT,CASSNRGSPLHF
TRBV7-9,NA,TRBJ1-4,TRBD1,TGTGCCAGCAGCGCGGGGACAGGAATTAATGAAAAACTGTTTTTT,CASSAGTGINEKLFF
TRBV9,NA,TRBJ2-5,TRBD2,TGTGCCAGCAGCCCTTTGTTTATAGCGGGAGGACCAGGGACCCAGTACTTC,CASSPLFIAGGPGTQYF
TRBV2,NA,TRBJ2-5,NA,TGTGCCAGCAGGGCCTTAGCGGCGGCGGAGACCCAGTACTTC,CASRALAAAETQYF
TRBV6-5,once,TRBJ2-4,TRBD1,TGTGCCAGCAGTTACCGGTACCGGGACAGCAAAAACATTCAGTACTTC,CASSYRYRDSKNIQYF
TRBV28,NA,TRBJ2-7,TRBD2,TGTGCCAGCAGTTTTGGCGGGAGCTCCTACGAGCAGTACTTC,CASSFGGSSYEQYF
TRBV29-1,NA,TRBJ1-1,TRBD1,TGCAGCGTGTTTACAGGGGCCACTGAAGCTTTCTTT,CSVFTGATEAFF
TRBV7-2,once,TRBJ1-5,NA,TGTGCCAGCAGCTTATTTAGTTCCTCTCAGCCCCAGCATTTT,CASSLFSSSQPQHF
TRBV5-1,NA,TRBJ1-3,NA,TGCGCCAGCAGCTTGGCCCCGGTAGCTGGAAACACCATATATTTT,CASSLAPVAGNTIYF
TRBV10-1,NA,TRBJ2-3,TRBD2,TGCGCCAGCAGTGAGTCTGGCGGCGGCGGGAGGGCTAGCACAGATACGCAGTATTTT,CASSESGGGGRASTDTQYF
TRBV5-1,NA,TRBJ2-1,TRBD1,TGCGCCAGCAGCTCTACAGGGGGCGTTTGGGGTGAGCAGTTCTTC,CASSSTGGVWGEQFF
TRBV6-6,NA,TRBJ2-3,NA,TGTGCCAGCAGTTTGTCCCCTCTTTACAGTGCGAATACGCAGTATTTT,CASSLSPLYSANTQYF
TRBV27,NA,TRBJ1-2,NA,TGTGCCAGCAGTTTAGCTAGCACCTATGGCTACACCTTC,CASSLASTYGYTF
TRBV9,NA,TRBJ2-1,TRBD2,TGTGCCAGCAGCGTAGGCCTAGCGGGAGAGAATGAGCAGTTCTTC,CASSVGLAGENEQFF
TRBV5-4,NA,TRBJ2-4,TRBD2,TGTGCCAGCAGCTTGGATAGTAGCGGGATCAACATTCAGTACTTC,CASSLDSSGINIQYF
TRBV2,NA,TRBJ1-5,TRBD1,TGTGCCAGCAGTTCTCCCACAGGGGGCAATCAGCCCCAGCATTTT,CASSSPTGGNQPQHF
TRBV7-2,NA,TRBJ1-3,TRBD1,TGTGCCAGCGAGCCGGGACAGGGTGGAAACACCATATATTTT,CASEPGQGGNTIYF
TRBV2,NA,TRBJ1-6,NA,TGTGCCAGCAGTGAAGCGCTCGGGGTAGGGTCACCCCTCCACTTT,CASSEALGVGSPLHF
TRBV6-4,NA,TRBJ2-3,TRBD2,TGTGCCAGCAGTGACTCTTACCGTGCGGGGGGCGGCACAGATACGCAGTATTTT,CASSDSYRAGGGTDTQYF
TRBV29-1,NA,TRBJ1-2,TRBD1,TGCAGCGTCCCGACAGGGACCTATGGCTACACCTTC,CSVPTGTYGYTF
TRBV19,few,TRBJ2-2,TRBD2,TGTGCCAGTAGTATAGGAGCGGGATTGGACACCGGGGAGCTGTTTTTT,CASSIGAGLDTGELFF
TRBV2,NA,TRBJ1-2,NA,TGTGCCAGCAGTGAAGACAGGGTTTGGGATGGCTACACCTTC,CASSEDRVWDGYTF
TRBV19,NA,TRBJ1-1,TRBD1,TGTGCCAGTAGTACCACAGGGGTGGGGAACACTGAAGCTTTCTTT,CASSTTGVGNTEAFF
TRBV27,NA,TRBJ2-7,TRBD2,TGTGCCAGCAGTTTTGACCCCGGGGGGGCCTACGAGCAGTACTTC,CASSFDPGGAYEQYF
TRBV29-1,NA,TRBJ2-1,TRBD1,TGCAGCGGTGGACAGGGACCCAGCTCCTACAATGAGCAGTTCTTC,CSGGQGPSSYNEQFF
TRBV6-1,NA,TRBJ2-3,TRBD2,TGTGCCAGCAGTGACACGACTAGCGGGAGGGCTAGCACAGATACGCAGTATTTT,CASSDTTSGRASTDTQYF
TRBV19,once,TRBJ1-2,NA,TGTGCCAGTAGTATTCCTCAGCGTCGGAGCTATGGCTACACCTTC,CASSIPQRRSYGYTF